One sample yielded the 25 T cell receptor beta chains listed below, sequenced in a study of blood T cell repertoires in COVID-19. Sequencing used immunoSEQ multiplex PCR; TCRdb keeps in-frame clones, though not all of them. Of over 150,000 clones listed, roughly 90% are singletons. Sequences were obtained from PBMCs or T cells enriched from blood (not recorded which). The receptors stem from a woman aged 45-65 years who had recovered from COVID-19.

J is TRBJ1-1 and V is TRBV30; D is perhaps TRBD1 (5 bases). V was pared by 0 bases and J by 3 bases, with 8 bases between. This CDR3 has 13 amino acids. Germline V lookup: CDR1 GTSNPN, CDR2 SVGIG (reference sequence). For the CDR3, the DNA is TGTGCCTGGAGTGTGTCAGGGTACACTGAAGCTTTCTTT. Amino acids: CAWSVSGYTEAFF.

The chain uses TRBV7-9 and TRBJ1-4; 7 bases map to TRBD1. V dropped 5 bases and J dropped 3; count of bases not matched to a gene: 9. The CDR3 is 16 amino acids. Germline V gene sequence: CDR1 SEHNR, CDR2 FQNEAQ (reference sequence). In DNA form, the CDR3 reads TGTGCCAGCAGCCAAACACCTGGGACAGCTAATGAAAAACTGTTTTTT. The encoded protein is CASSQTPGTANEKLFF.

The chain combines TRBV7-9 with TRBJ2-7; 9 nucleotides align to TRBD1. With V trimmed by 5 bases and J by 2 bases, 7 bases remained unmatched. The CDR3 extends over 15 amino acids. CDR1 is SEHNR and CDR2 is FQNEAQ in the germline V gene (reference sequence). CDR3 in DNA: TGTGCCAGCAGCCAGGGGGGACAGGGAACCTACGAGCAGTACTTC. It codes for CASSQGGQGTYEQYF.

The chain uses TRBV12-3 or TRBV12-4 and TRBJ1-6; 7 bases are shared with TRBD1. The CDR3 consists of 12 residues. The trim removed 2 bases at V and 13 bases at J, leaving 2 bases unmatched. The CDR3 reads CASSLQDRPLHF. CDR3 in DNA: TGTGCCAGCAGTTTACAGGACAGGCCCCTCCACTTT.

The chain recombines TRBV4-2 with TRBJ2-7; 11 positions match TRBD1. This CDR3 has 16 amino acids. Trimming at V came to 0 bases and at J to 3 bases, leaving 4 bases not matched to a gene. Germline V gene lookup returns CDR1 LGHNA and CDR2 YNFKEQ. For the CDR3, the DNA is TGTGCCAGCAGCCAAGAGGGGACAGGGGGTCGCTACGAGCAGTACTTC. Residues: CASSQEGTGGRYEQYF.

The genes are TRBV5-4 and TRBJ2-1; 14 bases agree with TRBD2. The length of the CDR3 is 16 residues. CDR1 is SGHNT and CDR2 is YYREEE in the germline V gene (reference sequence). J gave up 6 bases and V 4 bases, and 6 bases lay outside the gene matches. The CDR3 DNA follows: TGTGCCAGCAGCGCACGACTAGCGGGAGGGCCCAATGAGCAGTTCTTC. Protein: CASSARLAGGPNEQFF.

The V and J genes are TRBV6-5 and TRBJ2-7; D is undetermined. The CDR3 extends over 12 amino acids. Germline V lookup: CDR1 MNHEY, CDR2 SVGAGI. Trimming took off 5 bases at V and 4 bases at J, with 9 bases between the two ends. The CDR3 nucleotides are TGTGCCAGCAGTCCTGACAATTACGAGCAGTACTTC. Amino acids: CASSPDNYEQYF.

J is TRBJ2-7 and V is TRBV10-3; the D gene is possibly TRBD1 (5 bases). V was shortened by 3 bases and J by 2 bases, with 8 bases between the two germline ends. This CDR3 region has 13 residues. Germline CDR1 is ENHRY and CDR2 is SYGVKD. The DNA for the CDR3 is TGTGCCATCAGTGAAGAGACAGCCTACGAGCAGTACTTC. This encodes CAISEETAYEQYF.

The V and J genes are TRBV6-6 and TRBJ2-7; D perhaps matches TRBD2 (5 bases). The CDR3 spans 16 residues. CDR1 is MNHNY and CDR2 is SVGAGI in the germline V gene (reference sequence). Deletions cut 9 bases from V and 2 bases from J, with 23 bases between. The DNA of the CDR3 is TGTGCCAGTAGACCTAAAAACCACCGGGGTACCTACGAGCAGTACTTC. Its protein product is CASRPKNHRGTYEQYF.

The chain has TRBV18 and TRBJ2-3; D gene ambiguous. The CDR3 is 13 residues long. Germline V gives CDR1 KGHSH, CDR2 LQKENI. Trimming stripped 3 bases from V and 0 bases from J, with 4 bases between. In DNA, the CDR3 is TGTGCCAGCTCACCCTCTAGCACAGATACGCAGTATTTT. Protein product: CASSPSSTDTQYF.

This clone was seen more than once but under ten times. The chain recombines TRBV2 with TRBJ1-6, with 9 bases that match TRBD1. The germline V gene encodes CDR1 SNHLY and CDR2 FYNNEI. J lost 10 bases, V lost 10 bases, and 17 bases had no gene match. The CDR3 is made up of 16 amino acids. The CDR3 nucleotides read TGTGCCACACAAGGCCCGGACAGGGGTGAAGGCTCACCCCTCCACTTT. Encoded protein: CATQGPDRGEGSPLHF.

J is TRBJ1-2 and V is TRBV2; the D gene is possibly TRBD1 (6 bases). V lost 2 bases to trimming and J lost 0 bases, with 7 bases between them. The germline V gene encodes CDR1 SNHLY and CDR2 FYNNEI. This CDR3 is built from 14 residues. For the CDR3, the DNA is TGTGCCAGCAGTGAAAACAGGGCTAACTATGGCTACACCTTC. Protein sequence: CASSENRANYGYTF.

The chain combines TRBV6-5 with TRBJ1-2; 7 nucleotides agree with TRBD1. The CDR3 sequence is 15 residues long. Germline V gene data show CDR1 as MNHEY and CDR2 as SVGAGI. V shed 6 bases, J shed 4 bases, and the junction held 11 bases outside the gene matches. CDR3 nucleotides: TGTGCCAGCAGCTCCGACAGGGCACGGAGCTATGGCTACACCTTC. It specifies CASSSDRARSYGYTF.

The chain combines TRBV6-5 with TRBJ2-2, with 9 bases matching TRBD1. The CDR3 spans 14 residues. Germline assignment: CDR1 MNHEY and CDR2 SVGAGI. Trimming removed 5 bases from V and 5 bases from J; junction bases left unmatched: 3. The CDR3 sequence: CASSKQGATGELFF. Here the CDR3 DNA reads TGTGCCAGCAGTAAACAGGGGGCAACCGGGGAGCTGTTTTTT.

This sequence joins TRBV9 and TRBJ1-4, with TRBD1 as a possible D gene (6 bases). CDR3 size: 15 residues. V was clipped by 0 bases and J by 4 bases, with 10 bases between them. Germline V CDR1 and CDR2: SGDLS, YYNGEE. The CDR3 DNA is TGTGCCAGCAGCGTAGAAGGGGGATATAATGAAAAACTGTTTTTT. The encoded protein is CASSVEGGYNEKLFF. The full variable domain, in which reference TRBV9 and TRBJ1-4 provide the parts outside the CDR3, is DSGVTQTPKHLITATGQRVTLRCSPRSGDLSVYWYQQSLDQGLQFLIQYYNGEERAKGNILERFSAQQFPDLHSELNLSSLELGDSALYFCASSVEGGYNEKLFFGSGTQLSVL.

The chain joins TRBV30 to TRBJ1-1, with 10 bases identical to TRBD1. V shed 2 bases, J shed 11 bases, and the junction held 11 bases outside the gene matches. Germline lookup yields CDR1 GTSNPN and CDR2 SVGIG (reference sequence). The CDR3 consists of 14 residues. CDR3 nucleotides: TGTGCCTGGAGTCCAAAACCGGACAGGGGGAGTGCTTTCTTT. It specifies CAWSPKPDRGSAFF.

The rearrangement uses TRBV13 and TRBJ1-2; D not certain. The CDR3 runs to 14 residues. In germline, CDR1 is PRHDT, CDR2 FYEKMQ (reference sequence). V was cut by 0 bases and J by 1 base, with 6 bases left in between. Here the CDR3 reads CASSLGGDNYGYTF. The DNA of the CDR3 is TGTGCCAGCAGCTTAGGCGGGGATAACTATGGCTACACCTTC.

The chain joins TRBV19 to TRBJ1-2; 7 bases are shared with TRBD1. Germline V CDR1 and CDR2: LNHDA, SQIVND (reference sequence). CDR3 length equals 15 residues. V shed 1 base and J 4 bases; nucleotides not matched to a gene: 6. The CDR3 DNA follows: TGTGCCAGTAGTATAGCCGGGACAGTGACCTATGGCTACACCTTC. Amino acid sequence: CASSIAGTVTYGYTF.

The chain carries TRBV19 and TRBJ2-1; 7 positions agree with TRBD1. V trimming: 7 bases; J trimming: 8 bases; junction bases outside the gene matches: 23. Germline-derived CDR1 and CDR2 are LNHDA and SQIVND (reference sequence). The CDR3 runs to 18 residues. The CDR3 loop reads CASTPLRPTTGTVYEQFF. The CDR3 DNA sequence: TGTGCCAGTACCCCCCTTAGGCCGACGACAGGGACCGTCTATGAGCAGTTCTTC.

This clone came up a few times. The gene calls are TRBV28 and TRBJ1-2; D perhaps matches TRBD1 (6 bases). Deletions cut 6 bases from V and 8 bases from J, with 22 bases between. The CDR3 contains 15 residues. Germline CDR1 MDHEN, CDR2 SYDVKM. The CDR3 sequence: CASRTRTAGEGGYTF. CDR3 sequence (DNA): TGTGCCAGCAGGACTCGGACAGCCGGGGAGGGGGGCTACACCTTC.

This chain connects TRBV24-1 to TRBJ2-2; TRBD1 aligns across 9 bases. Germline assignment: CDR1 KGHDR and CDR2 SFDVKD. The V segment lost 3 bases and the J segment 5 bases; nucleotides outside the gene matches: 3. The CDR3 is 15 residues long. This CDR3 is CATSDPGTGTGELFF. The CDR3 nucleotides are TGTGCCACCAGTGATCCAGGGACAGGGACCGGGGAGCTGTTTTTT.

The J gene is TRBJ1-3, the V gene TRBV11-2; D gene ambiguous. V lost 5 bases and J lost 0, with 8 bases in between. Germline V gives CDR1 SGHAT, CDR2 FQNNGV. CDR3 length: 14 amino acids. As DNA, the CDR3 is TGTGCCAGCAGCCAAACAGACTCTGGAAACACCATATATTTT. Protein: CASSQTDSGNTIYF. Complete variable domain (other parts from reference TRBV11-2 and TRBJ1-3): EAGVAQSPRYKIIEKRQSVAFWCNPISGHATLYWYQQILGQGPKLLIQFQNNGVVDDSQLPKDRFSAERLKGVDSTLKIQPAKLEDSAVYLCASSQTDSGNTIYFGEGSWLTVV.

This clone was seen a handful of times. The chain joins TRBV29-1 to TRBJ2-1; 10 nucleotides line up with TRBD2. The CDR3 runs to 13 residues. Germline CDR1 SQVTM, CDR2 ANQGSEA. CDR3 in amino acids: CTNGTSENNEQFF. The CDR3 DNA sequence: TGCACGAACGGGACTAGCGAGAACAATGAGCAGTTCTTC.

This chain uses TRBV11-2 with TRBJ2-1; 11 bases line up with TRBD2. From germline, CDR1 is SGHAT and CDR2 FQNNGV. The CDR3 sequence is 18 residues long. Germline trimming cut 4 bases from V and 6 bases from J; bases unmatched to any gene: 14. CDR3 DNA: TGTGCCAGCAGCTCTTTAGCGGGAGGGCCAACAAAACCCAATGAGCAGTTCTTC. Translating gives CASSSLAGGPTKPNEQFF.

This chain uses TRBV19 with TRBJ1-1; possibly TRBD1 for D (5 bases). The V and J ends lost 7 bases and 0 bases respectively, with 12 bases between them. From germline, CDR1 is LNHDA and CDR2 SQIVND (reference sequence). CDR3 length: 14 residues. The CDR3 bases are TGTGCCAGTACGCCAACAGGTCTGAACACTGAAGCTTTCTTT. Encoded protein: CASTPTGLNTEAFF.